This T cell receptor beta chain was observed in a study of T cell responses to AZD1222 COVID-19 vaccine. This clone is a singleton in its sample. Method: immunoSEQ multiplex PCR; TCRdb's copy keeps in-frame clones and lacks some. The profile covers about 84,000 clones, with approximately 85% appearing a single time and 12% taken by the ten largest. This CDR3 region has 15 residues. With V trimmed by 8 bases and J by 0 bases, 7 bases remained unmatched. CDR1 and CDR2 (germline): LNHDA, SQIVND (reference sequence). Second doses were pooled across both intervals (about 4 or about 12 weeks). The sample in question was peripheral blood, obtained 28 days after the second AZD1222 dose. The receptor comes from an adult who received the AZD1222 COVID-19 vaccine. V is TRBV19 and J is TRBJ1-3; 7 nucleotides align to TRBD1. CDR3 residues: CASSDRTHSGNTIYF. The DNA of the CDR3 is TGTGCCAGTTCGGACAGGACTCACTCTGGAAACACCATATATTTT.